These 6 T cell receptor beta chains originate from one sample sequenced in a study of T cells expressing NK-cell markers. TCRdb derives one entry per CDR3 protein from the 5' RACE reads, leaving out DNA. This specimen shows approximately 550,000 distinct CDR3 sequences; the ten leading clones hold approximately 4%. Sequenced: blood T cells: a sorted CD56 or NKG2C T cell subset, CD4+ or CD8+ T cells, or bulk PBMC T cells (not recorded which). Every receptor here comes from a man in his late teens or twenties in good health.

This chain uses TRBV7-9 with TRBJ2-1; the TCRdb call, TRBD2, lacks DNA for checking. The CDR3 loop spans 14 amino acids. CDR1 and CDR2 from the germline V gene are SEHNR and FQNEAQ (reference sequence). CDR3 in amino acids: CASSEGLAVTEQFF. The whole variable domain, filled in from reference TRBV7-9 and TRBJ2-1, reads DTGVSQNPRHKITKRGQNVTFRCDPISEHNRLYWYRQTLGQGPEFLTYFQNEAQLEKSRLLSDRFSAERPKGSFSTLEIQRTEQGDSAMYLCASSEGLAVTEQFFGPGTRLTVL.

The chain links TRBV12-3 or TRBV12-4 to TRBJ2-3; TCRdb designates TRBD1, a call that cannot be tested without DNA. This CDR3 comprises 15 residues. The CDR3 here is CASSFSGVNTDTQYF.

The rearrangement joins TRBV18 to TRBJ2-7; the D gene TCRdb calls, TRBD1, cannot be checked with no DNA. The CDR3 has 14 residues. Looked up from germline, CDR1 is KGHSH and CDR2 is LQKENI. The CDR3: CASSPPRDSYEQYF.

The chain links TRBV28 to TRBJ2-7; lacking DNA, the TRBD2 call made by TCRdb goes unchecked. The CDR3 contains 17 residues. In germline, CDR1 is MDHEN, CDR2 SYDVKM. This CDR3 reads CASSLSLAGVFPYEQYF.

The chain is built from TRBV5-1 and TRBJ2-1; TCRdb designates TRBD2, a call that cannot be tested without DNA. The CDR3 is 16 residues long. CDR1 is SGHRS and CDR2 is YFSETQ in the germline V gene. This CDR3 is CASSLVASGRASEQFF.

The chain carries TRBV7-6 and TRBJ2-7; TCRdb proposes TRBD1, but this gene call is untestable without DNA. The germline V gene encodes CDR1 SGHVS and CDR2 FNYEAQ. This CDR3 is built from 16 residues. CDR3 residues: CASSPEAAPNYYEQYF.